This T cell receptor (beta chain) emerged from a study of radiotherapy plus CTLA-4 blockade in lung cancer. As for this clone: Its antigen is still unknown.

The study treated chemo-refractory metastatic non-small-cell lung cancer patients with focal radiation plus ipilimumab CTLA-4 blockade. Measured with immunoSEQ multiplex PCR; TCRdb has only the in-frame clones, and not every one. The sample carries roughly 78,000 clones, around 82% recorded once. Whole-study results and caveats: Tumor-derived TCR clones expanded in blood after radiotherapy plus ipilimumab. Interferon-beta and early blood T cell clone dynamics reportedly predicted response best.

This specimen was peripheral blood, taken from a patient treated with radiotherapy plus ipilimumab. The receptor was derived from a human donor with non-small cell lung cancer who had a complete response to radiotherapy plus ipilimumab.

The CDR3 DNA reads as TGTGCCAGCAGCTTAAACCCCCGTAAGGGAAACTATGGCTACACCTTC. Translation: CASSLNPRKGNYGYTF. The rearrangement links TRBV7-6 to TRBJ1-2; D gene ambiguous. The germline CDR1 and CDR2 sequences are SGHVS and FNYEAQ. The V end lost 2 bases, the J end lost 2 bases, and 15 bases lay between the germline ends. The length of the CDR3 is 16 residues.